Shown below are 14 T cell receptor beta chains from a single sample sequenced in a study of blood T cell repertoires in COVID-19. The method was immunoSEQ multiplex PCR; TCRdb's version includes in-frame clones alone and lacks a portion of them. This table has more than 250,000 clones, roughly 87% appearing once. Sequencing was carried out using PBMCs or T cells enriched from blood (not recorded which). The origin of the receptors is a woman between 40 and 55 years old who had recovered from COVID-19.

The chain links TRBV29-1 to TRBJ2-5; 11 bases map to TRBD1. The CDR3 length is 14 residues. From germline, CDR1 is SQVTM and CDR2 ANQGSEA. Trimming took 4 bases from V and 5 from J; bases not matched to a gene: 6. CDR3 region: CSVAGTGGGETQYF. CDR3 bases: TGCAGCGTTGCGGGGACAGGGGGGGGCGAGACCCAGTACTTC.

CDR3 DNA: TGTGCCAGCAGCCCCTCCCCACAGGGGAGGCGGTTCTTC. Residues: CASSPSPQGRRFF. The rearrangement links TRBV7-3 to TRBJ2-1; a weak D match, TRBD1 (7 bases). V was pared by 5 bases and J by 15 bases, with 20 bases between. The CDR3 extends over 13 amino acids. Germline V lookup: CDR1 SGHTA, CDR2 FQGTGA.

The genes are TRBV10-2 and TRBJ2-3, with D tentatively TRBD1 (5 bases). Germline CDR1 WSHSY, CDR2 SAAADI. The CDR3 is 15 residues long. Trimming shortened V by 8 bases and J by 8 bases, and 23 bases separated the two germline ends. CDR3: CASSLAGEGRATQYF. CDR3 nucleotides: TGCGCCAGCTCCCTTGCAGGAGAAGGCAGGGCTACGCAGTATTTT.

This clone was detected only once. V gene TRBV19 combines with J gene TRBJ1-2; the D gene is possibly TRBD1 (5 bases). The CDR3 has 14 amino acids. Per the germline V gene, CDR1 is LNHDA and CDR2 is SQIVND (reference sequence). Trimming took 4 bases from V and 4 from J, leaving 13 bases between them. The CDR3 DNA follows: TGTGCCAGTAGTACCGTCGACAGCTTCTATGGCTACACCTTC. This sequence encodes CASSTVDSFYGYTF.

The J gene is TRBJ2-3, the V gene TRBV7-2; TRBD2 aligns across 9 bases. V dropped 3 bases and J dropped 2; count of bases not matched to a gene: 6. The CDR3 contains 16 residues. CDR1 is SGHTA, CDR2 FQGNSA, per germline. For the CDR3, the DNA is TGTGCCAGCAGCTTGACTAGCGGCCCACCCACAGATACGCAGTATTTT. This gives the protein CASSLTSGPPTDTQYF.

The CDR3 nucleotides are TGTGCCAGCAGCGCTCAGACAGGGGGTTGGGTCGAGCAGTACTTC. This sequence encodes CASSAQTGGWVEQYF. This sequence joins TRBV7-2 and TRBJ2-7, with 9 bases that match TRBD1. The junction had 11 bases not matched to a gene; V was cut back by 5 bases and J by 6 bases. CDR3 length: 15 residues. Germline lookup yields CDR1 SGHTA and CDR2 FQGNSA.

The chain is built from TRBV7-9 and TRBJ2-2; D possibly corresponds to TRBD1 (6 bases). The V gene lost 1 base and the J gene lost 6 bases, with 9 bases spanning the gap. The CDR3 is 14 amino acids. CDR1 and CDR2 (germline): SEHNR, FQNEAQ (reference sequence). The CDR3 region is CASSLERGSGELFF. The DNA of the CDR3 is TGTGCCAGCAGCTTAGAGAGGGGGTCCGGGGAGCTGTTTTTT.

Of note for this clone: One end of the junction fails to match germline, which may point to a read error. The rearrangement joins TRBV7-7 to TRBJ2-2, with D perhaps matching TRBD1 or TRBD2 (7 bases each). Per germline, CDR1 SSHAT and CDR2 FNYEAQ (reference sequence). This CDR3 has 14 amino acids. The CDR3 here is CASRGGSGTGELFF. CDR3 nucleotides: TGTGCTAGCAGGGGGGGATCGGGCACCGGGGAGCTGTTTTTT.

This clone occurred once. The V gene is TRBV3-1 (or the pseudogene TRBV3-2), the J gene TRBJ2-7, with 8 bases fitting TRBD2. CDR1 LGHDT and CDR2 YNNKEL come from the germline V gene (reference sequence). Trimming took 4 bases from V and 6 from J; bases not matched to a gene: 17. The length of the CDR3 is 17 residues. This CDR3 is CASSLNWGGLGVVEQYF. The CDR3 region has the DNA TGTGCCAGCAGCCTCAATTGGGGGGGACTAGGAGTAGTCGAGCAGTACTTC.

This sequence joins TRBV19 and TRBJ2-1; 13 bases fit TRBD2. Germline V gives CDR1 LNHDA, CDR2 SQIVND (reference sequence). The CDR3 is 14 amino acids. Losses at the gene ends were 5 bases for V and 9 bases for J; bases not matched to a gene: 4. The chain's CDR3 is CASSPLAGGGEQFF. The CDR3 region has the DNA TGTGCCAGTAGTCCACTAGCGGGAGGGGGTGAGCAGTTCTTC.

The V call is TRBV10-3, the J call TRBJ2-1; 7 bases line up with TRBD1. The CDR3 is made up of 17 amino acids. Trimming took 4 bases from V and 2 from J; bases not matched to a gene: 11. The V gene's germline CDR1 is ENHRY and CDR2 SYGVKD. The CDR3 DNA reads as TGTGCCATCAGTGGACTTAGACAGGGAATAACCTACAATGAGCAGTTCTTC. This gives the protein CAISGLRQGITYNEQFF.

The V call is TRBV27, the J call TRBJ2-2; D gene uncertain. V was trimmed by 2 bases and J by 6 bases, leaving 4 bases between them. The CDR3 runs 12 residues. Germline values: CDR1 MNHEY, CDR2 SMNVEV (reference sequence). The CDR3 here is CASSLISGELFF. DNA for the CDR3: TGTGCCAGCAGTTTAATCTCCGGGGAGCTGTTTTTT.

The chain has TRBV11-2 and TRBJ1-3, with D maybe TRBD1 (5 bases). V was clipped by 5 bases and J by 4 bases, with 12 bases between them. Per germline, CDR1 SGHAT and CDR2 FQNNGV. The CDR3 consists of 14 residues. In DNA, the CDR3 is TGTGCCAGCAGCGAAGGGCGGACAGGAAACACCATATATTTT. Its translation: CASSEGRTGNTIYF.

The chain combines TRBV5-1 with TRBJ1-3; TRBD1 matches 7 bases. V lost 4 bases to trimming and J lost 10 bases; unmatched junction nucleotides: 11. Germline V gives CDR1 SGHRS, CDR2 YFSETQ. The CDR3 is 14 residues long. The DNA for the CDR3 is TGCGCCAGCAGCACCACAGGGGCCCAGACGACCATATATTTT. This translates into CASSTTGAQTTIYF.